These 24 T cell receptor beta chains were sequenced from one sample in a study of T cell changes during pregnancy in multiple sclerosis. Here immunoSEQ multiplex PCR was the method, and the copy in TCRdb shows in-frame clones only, minus some. The table has tens of thousands of clones, 80% to 85% seen once; the top ten hold 0.55% to 0.65%. The material sequenced was CD4+ T cells from peripheral blood mononuclear cells, taken before pregnancy. The source is a female donor with multiple sclerosis, enrolled in a pregnancy study.

The gene calls are TRBV6-5 and TRBJ1-5; possibly TRBD1 for D (6 bases). CDR1 is MNHEY and CDR2 is SVGAGI in the germline V gene. The ends were cut back, 6 bases at V and 4 bases at J, with 13 bases in the middle. The CDR3 extends over 14 amino acids. In DNA form, the CDR3 reads TGTGCCAGCAGCCCCGACAGGAGGAATCAGCCCCAGCATTTT. Its protein is CASSPDRRNQPQHF.

The CDR3 sequence is CSVRRQGGEKLFF. The DNA of the CDR3 is TGCAGCGTTCGACGACAGGGGGGTGAAAAACTGTTTTTT. The chain carries TRBV29-1 and TRBJ1-4, with TRBD1 matching over 9 bases. Germline assignment: CDR1 SQVTM and CDR2 ANQGSEA. The CDR3 has 13 amino acids. V lost 5 bases and J lost 7; bases outside the gene matches: 5.

J is TRBJ1-1 and V is TRBV7-2; D is ambiguous. Germline CDR1 is SGHTA and CDR2 is FQGNSA. The CDR3 runs 13 residues. Trimming removed 3 bases from V and 4 bases from J, with 9 bases in between. The CDR3 here is CASSLEAATEAFF. The CDR3 DNA is TGTGCCAGCAGCTTGGAAGCGGCCACTGAAGCTTTCTTT.

The genes are TRBV5-1 and TRBJ2-7; D is unclear. Germline V gene lookup returns CDR1 SGHRS and CDR2 YFSETQ. This CDR3 comprises 14 residues. Trimming stripped 0 bases from V and 0 bases from J, with 7 bases between. The CDR3 sequence is CASSLDPSSYEQYF. The CDR3 DNA sequence: TGCGCCAGCAGCTTGGACCCCAGCTCCTACGAGCAGTACTTC.

The J gene is TRBJ2-7, the V gene TRBV2; 12 nucleotides match TRBD2. V was pared by 6 bases and J by 3 bases, with 9 bases of the junction left unmatched. Germline CDR1 reads SNHLY; CDR2 reads FYNNEI. CDR3 length: 16 amino acids. The CDR3 DNA reads as TGTGCCAGCAGGCCGACCCTAGCGGGAGGGAACTACGAGCAGTACTTC. Protein product: CASRPTLAGGNYEQYF. Looking up the rest from reference TRBV2 and TRBJ2-7 gives the full variable domain: EPEVTQTPSHQVTQMGQEVILRCVPISNHLYFYWYRQILGQKVEFLVSFYNNEISEKSEIFDDQFSVERPDGSNFTLKIRSTKLEDSAMYFCASRPTLAGGNYEQYFGPGTRLTVT.

The rearrangement joins TRBV25-1 to TRBJ2-7, with D perhaps matching TRBD1 (6 bases). The germline V gene has CDR1 MGHDK and CDR2 SYGVNS. V dropped 5 bases and J dropped 5 bases, with 13 bases sitting between them. This CDR3 is 13 amino acids long. In DNA form, the CDR3 reads TGTGCCAGCAGTCCGACAGGTTCTCACGAGCAGTACTTC. It specifies CASSPTGSHEQYF.

The V and J genes are TRBV5-1 and TRBJ2-7, with TRBD1 as a possible D gene (6 bases). The germline V gene has CDR1 SGHRS and CDR2 YFSETQ. V gave up 0 bases and J gave up 3 bases, with 19 bases separating them. This CDR3 comprises 17 residues. The CDR3 is CASSLATDSRSIYEQYF. In nucleotides, the CDR3 is TGCGCCAGCAGCTTGGCCACGGACAGCCGGTCTATCTACGAGCAGTACTTC.

CDR3 in DNA: TGTGCCAGCAGCTTAGCGCGGACAGGGGGGGAGACCCAGTACTTC. Protein product: CASSLARTGGETQYF. The rearrangement uses TRBV7-7 and TRBJ2-5; 10 nucleotides agree with TRBD1. CDR1 and CDR2 from the germline V gene are SSHAT and FNYEAQ (reference sequence). The CDR3 runs 15 residues. J gave up 5 bases and V 0 bases, and 3 bases lay outside the gene matches.

Ten or more counts support this clone. V gene TRBV12-5 combines with J gene TRBJ1-1; D possibly corresponds to TRBD1 (5 bases). Germline CDR1 and CDR2: LGHNT and FRNRAP. Trimming pared 1 base from V and 7 bases from J, leaving 7 bases between. CDR3 length: 12 residues. The CDR3 DNA sequence: TGTGCTAGTGGTTTGGGGCAGGGTGAAGCTTTCTTT. Residues: CASGLGQGEAFF.

This sequence joins TRBV2 and TRBJ2-3; 12 nucleotides match TRBD1. The CDR3 runs to 15 residues. V shed 7 bases and J 4 bases; nucleotides not matched to a gene: 6. Looked up from germline, CDR1 is SNHLY and CDR2 is FYNNEI. The CDR3 is CASMGTGGSADTQYF. The CDR3 region has the DNA TGTGCCAGCATGGGGACAGGGGGCAGCGCAGATACGCAGTATTTT.

The rearrangement joins TRBV10-3 to TRBJ2-1; possible D gene TRBD1, 5 bases. Germline CDR1 reads ENHRY; CDR2 reads SYGVKD. The CDR3 contains 13 residues. Deletions cut 3 bases from V and 9 bases from J, with 12 bases between. CDR3 sequence: CAISEGDHSEQFF. The CDR3 coding sequence is TGTGCCATCAGTGAAGGGGATCATAGTGAGCAGTTCTTC.

This clone was picked up one time. The chain recombines TRBV5-4 with TRBJ1-1; D perhaps matches TRBD1 (6 bases). From germline, CDR1 is SGHNT and CDR2 YYREEE (reference sequence). Between the trimmed V and J ends, which lost 0 bases and 3 bases, there was a span of 12 bases. The CDR3 loop spans 15 amino acids. CDR3 sequence reads: CASSLGGRVDTEAFF. Written as DNA, the CDR3 is TGTGCCAGCAGCTTGGGGGGGCGCGTGGACACTGAAGCTTTCTTT. The complete variable domain, with remaining parts taken from reference TRBV5-4 and TRBJ1-1, reads ETGVTQSPTHLIKTRGQQVTLRCSSQSGHNTVSWYQQALGQGPQFIFQYYREEENGRGNFPPRFSGLQFPNYSSELNVNALELDDSALYLCASSLGGRVDTEAFFGQGTRLTVV.

The V gene is TRBV5-6, the J gene TRBJ1-2; D not resolved. CDR1 SGHDT and CDR2 YYEEEE come from the germline V gene. Trimming removed 0 bases from V and 8 bases from J, with 14 bases in between. The CDR3 runs 14 residues. In nucleotides, the CDR3 is TGTGCCAGCAGCTTGGAGTGGGCAGGTCTCGGCTACACCTTC. This encodes CASSLEWAGLGYTF.

The chain is built from TRBV27 and TRBJ2-1; 12 bases line up with TRBD2. The CDR3 totals 17 residues. V dropped 4 bases and J dropped 8; count of bases not matched to a gene: 12. Looked up from germline, CDR1 is MNHEY and CDR2 is SMNVEV (reference sequence). This CDR3 reads CASSSPSLAGGRDEQFF. CDR3 nucleotides: TGTGCCAGCAGTTCCCCATCACTAGCGGGAGGTAGGGATGAGCAGTTCTTC.

This rearrangement joins TRBV5-5 to TRBJ2-3; TRBD2 aligns across 10 bases. CDR3 size: 16 residues. The V gene's germline CDR1 is SGHKS and CDR2 YYEKEE (reference sequence). V shed 0 bases and J 3 bases; nucleotides not matched to a gene: 4. CDR3 sequence: CASSLGASGGTDTQYF. The CDR3 DNA sequence: TGTGCCAGCAGCTTGGGGGCTAGCGGGGGTACAGATACGCAGTATTTT. Filled out from reference TRBV5-5 and TRBJ2-3, the complete variable domain reads DAGVTQSPTHLIKTRGQQVTLRCSPISGHKSVSWYQQVLGQGPQFIFQYYEKEERGRGNFPDRFSARQFPNYSSELNVNALLLGDSALYLCASSLGASGGTDTQYFGPGTRLTVL.

V is TRBV10-1 and J is TRBJ1-1, with a possible D match to TRBD1 (5 bases). The V gene lost 5 bases and the J gene lost 8 bases, with 12 bases spanning the gap. Germline lookup yields CDR1 WNHNN and CDR2 SYGVQD (reference sequence). CDR3 length equals 12 residues. CDR3 DNA sequence: TGCGCCAGCAGTACCCAGGGATTCGAAGCTTTCTTT. Translating it yields CASSTQGFEAFF.

The chain uses TRBV7-2 and TRBJ1-1, with D possibly matching TRBD1 (5 bases). V lost 7 bases, J lost 0 bases, and 15 bases lay in between. Looked up from germline, CDR1 is SGHTA and CDR2 is FQGNSA. The CDR3 is 15 amino acids. The chain's CDR3 is CASTPPGGMNTEAFF. The DNA for the CDR3 is TGTGCCAGCACCCCCCCCGGGGGGATGAACACTGAAGCTTTCTTT.

This clone was seen only once. This sequence joins TRBV6-1 and TRBJ2-1, with 7 bases aligning to TRBD2. Germline trimming cut 6 bases from V and 0 bases from J; bases unmatched to any gene: 2. Germline V gene sequence: CDR1 MNHNS, CDR2 SASEGT. CDR3 length: 14 residues. The DNA of the CDR3 is TGTGCCAGCAGGGGGGACTACTCCTACAATGAGCAGTTCTTC. Translation gives CASRGDYSYNEQFF.

The J gene is TRBJ2-7, the V gene TRBV11-2; no reliable D call. CDR3 length: 11 amino acids. Trimming shortened V by 5 bases and J by 3 bases, and 5 bases separated the two germline ends. Germline V gene sequence: CDR1 SGHAT, CDR2 FQNNGV. The CDR3 reads CASSLNYEQYF. DNA of the CDR3: TGTGCCAGCAGCCTAAACTACGAGCAGTACTTC.

This chain uses TRBV5-5 with TRBJ2-3, with D possibly being TRBD2 (6 bases). The CDR3 loop spans 12 amino acids. V was shortened by 2 bases and J by 9 bases, with 10 bases between the two germline ends. CDR1 and CDR2 (germline): SGHKS, YYEKEE (reference sequence). DNA for the CDR3: TGTGCCAGCAGCTTCCCTAGCGAGACGCAGTATTTT. Its protein product is CASSFPSETQYF.

The V gene is TRBV29-1, the J gene TRBJ1-1; the match to TRBD1 covers 10 bases. This CDR3 has 14 amino acids. Germline assignment: CDR1 SQVTM and CDR2 ANQGSEA. Trimming removed 7 bases from V and 4 bases from J; junction bases left unmatched: 9. Written as DNA, the CDR3 is TGCAGCGCTCTCGGACAGGGGGATTCCACTGAAGCTTTCTTT. The encoded protein is CSALGQGDSTEAFF.

The chain uses TRBV5-4 and TRBJ2-2; 10 bases fit TRBD2. This CDR3 region has 15 residues. J lost 6 bases, V lost 7 bases, and 9 bases had no gene match. CDR1 is SGHNT, CDR2 YYREEE, per germline (reference sequence). CDR3 sequence reads: CASRSAGGPPGELFF. Here the CDR3 DNA reads TGTGCCAGCCGTTCAGCGGGAGGGCCTCCCGGGGAGCTGTTTTTT.

V usage is TRBV10-2 and J usage is TRBJ1-2; unclear D gene. There are 13 residues in the CDR3. V lost 6 bases to trimming and J lost 1 base, with 9 bases between them. Germline V lookup: CDR1 WSHSY, CDR2 SAAADI. CDR3 protein: CASSAEINYGYTF. The CDR3 DNA sequence: TGCGCCAGCAGCGCCGAGATTAACTATGGCTACACCTTC.

This clone was counted between two and nine times. The chain carries TRBV19 and TRBJ1-1, with D perhaps TRBD1 (6 bases). Germline V CDR1 and CDR2: LNHDA, SQIVND (reference sequence). V was trimmed by 5 bases and J by 7 bases, leaving 14 bases between them. The CDR3 spans 13 residues. The CDR3 sequence is CASSVPRTVEAFF. Here the CDR3 DNA reads TGTGCCAGTAGTGTACCCCGGACAGTTGAAGCTTTCTTT.